This record concerns one T cell receptor (beta chain) sequence. Antigen unknown. These data are taken from a study of vaccination and CD4 T cells after COVID-19. Treatment described: roughly ten-day PBMC culture with coronavirus spike peptide pools or control peptides (ViraFEST assay). The CDR3 sequence is 15 residues long. The ends were cut back, 1 base at V and 10 bases at J, with 17 bases in the middle. Looked up from germline, CDR1 is DFQATT and CDR2 is SNEGSKA (reference sequence). Scientists ran DNA taken from cultured CD4+ T cells through the Oncomine TCR Beta short-read assay for sequencing. TCRdb reanalysed the PCR reads using MiXCR and keeps one entry per CDR3 protein. The sample includes more than 9,000 distinct CDR3 sequences, roughly 23% seen only once; the top ten take more than 25%.

The TCR was taken from a human donor who received a COVID-19 vaccine. The V and J genes are TRBV20-1 and TRBJ1-6; D possibly corresponds to TRBD1 (6 bases). The starting material was CD4+ T cells from blood, cultured in vitro, obtained before SARS-CoV-2 vaccination. The DNA for the CDR3 is TGCAGTGCTAGAGTTATCAGGGGTGAAGGATCACCCCTCCACTTT. It specifies CSARVIRGEGSPLHF.